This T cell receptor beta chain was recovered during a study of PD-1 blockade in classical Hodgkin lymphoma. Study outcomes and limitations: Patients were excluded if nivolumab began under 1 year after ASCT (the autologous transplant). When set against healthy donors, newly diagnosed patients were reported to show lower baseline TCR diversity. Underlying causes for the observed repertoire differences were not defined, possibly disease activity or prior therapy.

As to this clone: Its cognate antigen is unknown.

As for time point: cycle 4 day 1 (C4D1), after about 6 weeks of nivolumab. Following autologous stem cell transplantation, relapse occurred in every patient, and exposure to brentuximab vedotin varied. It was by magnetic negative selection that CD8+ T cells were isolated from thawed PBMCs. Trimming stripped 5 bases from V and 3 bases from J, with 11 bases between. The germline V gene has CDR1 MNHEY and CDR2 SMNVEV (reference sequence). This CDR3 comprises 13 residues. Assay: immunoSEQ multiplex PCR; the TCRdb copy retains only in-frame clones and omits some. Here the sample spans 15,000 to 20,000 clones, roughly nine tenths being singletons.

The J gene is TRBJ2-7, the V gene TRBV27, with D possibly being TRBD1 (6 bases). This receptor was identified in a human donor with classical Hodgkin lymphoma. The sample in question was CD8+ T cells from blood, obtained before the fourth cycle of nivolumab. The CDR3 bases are TGTGCCAGCAGTGAACCAGGGGACTACGAGCAGTACTTC. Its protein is CASSEPGDYEQYF.